This TCR beta chain was retrieved from a study of T-cell memory formation after mild COVID-19. Concerning this clonotype: Its antigen remains unidentified.

This CDR3 comprises 14 residues. Per the germline V gene, CDR1 is SGHRS and CDR2 is YFSETQ. The V gene lost 0 bases and the J gene lost 3 bases, with 9 bases spanning the gap. One entry per CDR3 protein results from TCRdb running MiXCR on the 5' RACE reads. Of over 150,000 distinct CDR3 sequences listed, over 10% are singletons. Study results and limitations: Most CD4+ clones that shrank were in CM and EM, while CD8+ ones turned up in EMRA.

Sequencing was carried out using PBMCs or a T cell subset sorted from them (not recorded which). The receptor's source is a man in his late teens or twenties who had mild COVID-19 (a few samples of this study predate the infection). Cell type and time point are not known. The chain joins TRBV5-1 to TRBJ2-5; tentatively, D is TRBD1 (6 bases). The CDR3 sequence: CASSLASGEETQYF. CDR3 nucleotides: TGCGCCAGCAGCTTGGCCTCAGGGGAAGAGACCCAGTACTTC.